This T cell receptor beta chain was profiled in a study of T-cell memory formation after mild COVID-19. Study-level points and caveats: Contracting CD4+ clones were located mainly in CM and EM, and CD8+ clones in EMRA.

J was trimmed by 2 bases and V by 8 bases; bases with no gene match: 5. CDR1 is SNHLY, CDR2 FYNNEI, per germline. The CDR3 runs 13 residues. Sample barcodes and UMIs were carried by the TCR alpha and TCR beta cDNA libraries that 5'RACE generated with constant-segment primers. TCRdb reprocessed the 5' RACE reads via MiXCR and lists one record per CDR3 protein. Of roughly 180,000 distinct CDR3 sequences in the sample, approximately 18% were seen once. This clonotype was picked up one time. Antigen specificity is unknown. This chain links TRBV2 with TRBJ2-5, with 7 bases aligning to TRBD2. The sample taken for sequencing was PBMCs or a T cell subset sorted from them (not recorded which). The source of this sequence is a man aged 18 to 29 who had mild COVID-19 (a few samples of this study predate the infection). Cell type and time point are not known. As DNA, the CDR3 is TGTGCCAGCGGAGGTAGCGGGCAAGAGACCCAGTACTTC. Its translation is CASGGSGQETQYF.